A selection of T cell receptor beta chains follows, all from one sample in a study of tumor T cells in aggressive B-cell lymphoma. Using immunoSEQ multiplex PCR, the repertoire was profiled, and TCRdb retains in-frame clones only, with some absent. Seen here are 9,000 to 13,000 clones, around nine tenths observed once, and the top ten hold approximately 3%. Sequenced input: tumor tissue. The receptors stem from an adult with diffuse large B cell lymphoma. Both conserved end residues are part of each CDR3. Each record gives: clone size, CDR3 length, V gene, D gene, J gene, CDR3 protein, CDR3 DNA. D genes are given only for firm matches. A clone size is listed for some rows: how often the clone was seen (once, few, many), or a class if it is expanded.

-,14,TRBV29-1,TRBD1,TRBJ1-1,CSAEQGQGNTEAFF,TGCAGCGCCGAGCAGGGACAGGGGAACACTGAAGCTTTCTTT
-,15,TRBV4-1,TRBD1,TRBJ1-4,CASSPRQGEGEKLFF,TGCGCCAGCAGCCCTAGACAGGGGGAAGGTGAAAAACTGTTTTTT
-,14,TRBV18,-,TRBJ1-3,CASLKTGSGNTIYF,TGTGCCAGCTTAAAAACAGGCTCTGGAAACACCATATATTTT
-,14,TRBV5-6,-,TRBJ1-4,CASSWGVTNEKLFF,TGTGCCAGCAGCTGGGGGGTAACTAATGAAAAACTGTTTTTT
once,14,TRBV7-8,-,TRBJ1-2,CASSLSDSNYGYTF,TGTGCCAGCAGCTTATCTGACAGCAACTATGGCTACACCTTC
-,17,TRBV7-9,TRBD1,TRBJ1-2,CASSFHRQGTLDNGYTF,TGTGCCAGCAGCTTCCATCGACAGGGGACACTGGATAATGGCTACACCTTC
-,13,TRBV2,-,TRBJ1-2,CASSETGLEGYTF,TGTGCCAGCAGTGAAACGGGACTTGAGGGCTACACCTTC
-,16,TRBV13,-,TRBJ2-7,CASSLAPRDTSYEQYF,TGTGCCAGCAGCTTAGCCCCACGGGACACCTCCTACGAGCAGTACTTC
-,14,TRBV11-2,TRBD1,TRBJ1-5,CASSQQGANQPQHF,TGTGCCAGCAGCCAACAGGGGGCAAATCAGCCCCAGCATTTT
-,15,TRBV19,TRBD1,TRBJ1-5,CASHGTGGSGQPQHF,TGTGCCAGCCACGGGACAGGGGGCTCAGGTCAGCCCCAGCATTTT
-,13,TRBV11-3,TRBD1,TRBJ2-7,CASALDRGREQYF,TGTGCCAGCGCTTTGGACAGGGGGCGCGAGCAGTACTTC
once,13,TRBV30,-,TRBJ1-1,CAWSVQVNTEAFF,TGTGCCTGGAGTGTACAAGTGAACACTGAAGCTTTCTTT
-,15,TRBV7-2,-,TRBJ1-1,CASSLDDSTYTEAFF,TGTGCCAGCAGCTTAGACGACAGCACCTACACTGAAGCTTTCTTT
once,13,TRBV27,-,TRBJ2-7,CASAGQRTYEQYF,TGTGCCAGCGCGGGACAGCGAACCTACGAGCAGTACTTC
-,15,TRBV7-3,-,TRBJ1-1,CASSLGPAGGTEAFF,TGTGCCAGCAGCCTAGGCCCCGCCGGGGGCACTGAAGCTTTCTTT
-,13,TRBV27,-,TRBJ1-2,CASSSTDNYGYTF,TGTGCCAGCAGTTCGACAGATAACTATGGCTACACCTTC
-,16,TRBV7-3,TRBD2,TRBJ2-3,CASSLTVSGATDTQYF,TGTGCCAGCAGCTTAACGGTCAGCGGGGCCACAGATACGCAGTATTTT
-,12,TRBV19,-,TRBJ1-2,CASSSGGYGYTF,TGTGCCAGTAGTTCCGGGGGCTATGGCTACACCTTC
-,14,TRBV6-5,TRBD1,TRBJ1-4,CASSSGTGSVKLFF,TGTGCCAGCAGTTCAGGGACAGGGTCGGTAAAACTGTTTTTT
-,14,TRBV6-5,-,TRBJ1-6,CASYPSGVNSPLHF,TGTGCCAGCTACCCCTCCGGGGTTAATTCACCCCTCCACTTT
-,13,TRBV7-7,-,TRBJ2-1,CASSQGSRGEQFF,TGTGCTAGCAGCCAAGGGTCCCGGGGTGAGCAGTTCTTC
few,16,TRBV10-3,-,TRBJ1-1,CAISELDDSPNTEAFF,TGTGCCATCAGTGAACTGGATGACAGCCCGAACACTGAAGCTTTCTTT
-,14,TRBV9,-,TRBJ2-7,CASSEGVGSYEQYF,TGTGCCAGCAGCGAGGGGGTTGGGTCCTACGAGCAGTACTTC
-,15,TRBV18,-,TRBJ1-1,CASSPGVGRNTEVFF,TGTGCCAGCTCACCAGGCGTTGGGAGGAACACTGAAGTTTTCTTT
-,13,TRBV30,TRBD1,TRBJ1-3,CACEGGSGNTIYF,TGTGCCTGTGAAGGGGGCTCCGGAAACACCATATATTTT
-,14,TRBV5-1,TRBD1,TRBJ2-4,CASSLGQGANIQYF,TGCGCCAGCAGCTTAGGACAGGGGGCAAACATTCAGTACTTC
-,16,TRBV6-5,-,TRBJ1-1,CASSYRRTAPNTEAFF,TGTGCCAGCAGTTACAGGAGGACGGCCCCTAACACTGAAGCTTTCTTT
-,17,TRBV19,TRBD1,TRBJ2-5,CASQRGPGQGAWETQYF,TGTGCCAGCCAAAGGGGACCGGGACAGGGGGCATGGGAGACCCAGTACTTC
-,17,TRBV11-3,TRBD1,TRBJ2-6,CASSLGLQGIGANVLTF,TGTGCCAGCAGCTTAGGTTTACAGGGGATCGGGGCCAACGTCCTGACTTTC
-,15,TRBV9,TRBD1,TRBJ1-2,CASSDPGGRNYGYTF,TGTGCCAGCAGCGACCCAGGGGGGCGAAACTATGGCTACACCTTC
once,15,TRBV27,TRBD1,TRBJ2-3,CASSLIQGEADTQYF,TGTGCCAGCAGTTTAATACAGGGGGAAGCAGATACGCAGTATTTT
-,14,TRBV11-2,TRBD1,TRBJ2-5,CASSSDRAQETQYF,TGTGCCAGCAGCTCCGACAGGGCCCAAGAGACCCAGTACTTC
-,16,TRBV4-1,TRBD1,TRBJ2-3,CASSLPRDRNTDTQYF,TGCGCCAGCAGCCTTCCCCGGGACAGGAATACAGATACGCAGTATTTT
-,13,TRBV9,-,TRBJ2-7,CASSVDDSYEQYF,TGTGCCAGCAGCGTAGATGACAGCTACGAGCAGTACTTC
-,15,TRBV5-4,-,TRBJ2-3,CASSLVPVSTDTQYF,TGTGCCAGCAGCTTGGTTCCAGTTAGCACAGATACGCAGTATTTT
-,15,TRBV10-2,-,TRBJ1-4,CASSEGRTYNEKLFF,TGCGCCAGCAGTGAGGGGAGAACTTATAATGAAAAACTGTTTTTT
-,13,TRBV6-5,-,TRBJ2-7,CASSYNTNYEQYF,TGTGCCAGCAGTTATAACACCAACTACGAGCAGTACTTC
-,15,TRBV7-3,-,TRBJ1-4,CASSSGQTPGEKLFF,TGTGCCAGCAGCTCCGGACAGACCCCAGGGGAAAAACTGTTTTTT
once,13,TRBV10-2,-,TRBJ1-4,CASSEVGDEKLFF,TGCGCCAGCAGTGAGGTCGGGGATGAAAAACTGTTTTTT
-,13,TRBV12-5,-,TRBJ2-7,CASGLLNANEQYF,TGTGCTAGTGGTTTATTGAACGCGAACGAGCAGTACTTC
-,13,TRBV5-1,-,TRBJ2-7,CASSPPGLEEQYF,TGCGCCAGCAGCCCCCCAGGGCTTGAGGAGCAGTACTTC
-,14,TRBV11-2,-,TRBJ2-7,CASSPSGPSYEQYF,TGTGCCAGCAGCCCGTCAGGGCCCTCCTACGAGCAGTACTTC